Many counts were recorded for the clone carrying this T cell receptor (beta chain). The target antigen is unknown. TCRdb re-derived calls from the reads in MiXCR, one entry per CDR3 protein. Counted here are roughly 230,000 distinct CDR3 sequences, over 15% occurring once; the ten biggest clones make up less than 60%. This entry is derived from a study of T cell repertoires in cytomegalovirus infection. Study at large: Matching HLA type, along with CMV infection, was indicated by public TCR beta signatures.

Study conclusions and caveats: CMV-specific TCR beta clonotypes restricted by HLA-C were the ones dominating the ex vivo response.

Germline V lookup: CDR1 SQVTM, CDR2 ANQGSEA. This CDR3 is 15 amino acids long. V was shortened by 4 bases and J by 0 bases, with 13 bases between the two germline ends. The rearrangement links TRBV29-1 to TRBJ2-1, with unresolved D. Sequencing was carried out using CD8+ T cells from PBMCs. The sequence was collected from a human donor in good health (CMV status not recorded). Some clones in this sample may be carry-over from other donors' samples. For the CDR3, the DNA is TGCAGCGTTGCGGCAGGTCGGAGCTCCTACAATGAGCAGTTCTTC. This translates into CSVAAGRSSYNEQFF.